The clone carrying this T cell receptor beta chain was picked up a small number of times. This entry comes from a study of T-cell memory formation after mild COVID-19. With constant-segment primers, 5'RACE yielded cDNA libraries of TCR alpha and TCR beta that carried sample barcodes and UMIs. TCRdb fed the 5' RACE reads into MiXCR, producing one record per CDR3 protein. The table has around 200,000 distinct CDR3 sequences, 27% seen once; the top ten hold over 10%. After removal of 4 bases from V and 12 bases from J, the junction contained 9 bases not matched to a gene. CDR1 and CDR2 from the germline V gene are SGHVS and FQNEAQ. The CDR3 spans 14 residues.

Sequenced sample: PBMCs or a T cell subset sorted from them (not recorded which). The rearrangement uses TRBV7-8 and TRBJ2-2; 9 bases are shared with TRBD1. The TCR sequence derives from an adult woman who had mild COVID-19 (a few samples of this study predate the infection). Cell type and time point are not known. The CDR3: CASSSTGTGIQLFF. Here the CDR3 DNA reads TGTGCCAGCAGCTCAACCGGGACAGGGATCCAGCTGTTTTTT.